Shown below are 9 T cell receptor beta chains from a single sample sequenced in a study of shared clonotypes between healthy human individuals (dated by TCRdb to 2019 to 2021). Libraries came from the immunoSEQ multiplex PCR assay. Not all clones reach the TCRdb copy of this immuneACCESS table, which keeps in-frame sequences only. Checked studies attribute under half of the gap to unresolved V genes and leave the rest unexplained. The sample profile shows approximately 1.4 million clones; 98% of them were found once. Of the sample, about 0.45% falls within the top ten clones. The sequencing sample was made of naive CD4+ T cells sorted from blood. Explained via the paper, the cell subset or site label denotes: CD45RA+ positively selected. All receptors derive from a man aged 30 to 39 in good health.

The gene calls are TRBV6-1 and TRBJ2-7; TRBD2 is a possible D gene (5 bases). CDR1 and CDR2 (germline): MNHNS, SASEGT. This CDR3 has 15 amino acids. V shed 4 bases and J shed 1 base, with 14 bases lying between them. The CDR3 is CASSGERLVSYEQYF. CDR3 nucleotides: TGTGCCAGCAGTGGTGAGCGGCTCGTATCCTACGAGCAGTACTTC.

This rearrangement joins TRBV28 to TRBJ1-5, with 7 positions matching TRBD1. CDR3 length equals 20 residues. V trimming: 1 base; J trimming: 3 bases; junction bases outside the gene matches: 18. The germline V gene encodes CDR1 MDHEN and CDR2 SYDVKM. CDR3 DNA sequence: TGTGCCAGCAGTTTATTTGTTTTCCGGGGACAGCCTCGGGTCAATCAGCCCCAGCATTTT. Translated: CASSLFVFRGQPRVNQPQHF. Filled out from reference TRBV28 and TRBJ1-5, the complete variable domain reads DVKVTQSSRYLVKRTGEKVFLECVQDMDHENMFWYRQDPGLGLRLIYFSYDVKMKEKGDIPEGYSVSREKKERFSLILESASTNQTSMYLCASSLFVFRGQPRVNQPQHFGDGTRLSIL.

J is TRBJ2-2 and V is TRBV6-1; 7 positions match TRBD1. Germline V gene lookup returns CDR1 MNHNS and CDR2 SASEGT. The CDR3 covers 15 residues. V lost 5 bases and J lost 4; bases outside the gene matches: 7. The CDR3 region is CASSSRDSPTGELFF. CDR3 nucleotides: TGTGCCAGCAGTTCGAGGGACAGCCCCACCGGGGAGCTGTTTTTT.

The V call is TRBV11-2, the J call TRBJ2-7; 13 nucleotides match TRBD2. The junction had 7 bases not matched to a gene; V was cut back by 5 bases and J by 3 bases. Germline loops: CDR1 SGHAT, CDR2 FQNNGV. CDR3 length: 16 residues. The CDR3: CASSPWTSGSFYEQYF. The DNA for the CDR3 is TGTGCCAGCAGCCCCTGGACTAGCGGGAGCTTCTACGAGCAGTACTTC.

J is TRBJ2-3 and V is TRBV5-4; 10 bases map to TRBD1. With 4 bases clipped from V and 3 bases from J, the junction kept 5 bases outside the gene matches. The CDR3 totals 15 residues. The germline CDR1 and CDR2 sequences are SGHNT and YYREEE (reference sequence). In DNA form, the CDR3 reads TGTGCCAGCAGCCCCTCGGACAGGGGGACAGATACGCAGTATTTT. Amino acid sequence: CASSPSDRGTDTQYF.

The chain combines TRBV5-5 with TRBJ2-5; 11 bases map to TRBD2. The CDR3 is 16 amino acids. Unmatched junction bases numbered 13, after V lost 5 bases and J lost 7 bases. Germline V gene sequence: CDR1 SGHKS, CDR2 YYEKEE (reference sequence). The DNA of the CDR3 is TGTGCCAGCAGTTTTGGGAATAGCGGGAGGGCCGTGACCCAGTACTTC. This translates into CASSFGNSGRAVTQYF.

The chain couples TRBV13 to TRBJ2-7; 7 nucleotides match TRBD2. Germline trimming cut 5 bases from V and 2 bases from J; bases unmatched to any gene: 6. Looked up from germline, CDR1 is PRHDT and CDR2 is FYEKMQ (reference sequence). The CDR3 loop spans 14 amino acids. This CDR3 is CASSPSGPTYEQYF. CDR3 DNA sequence: TGTGCCAGCAGCCCTAGCGGTCCCACCTACGAGCAGTACTTC.

The chain recombines TRBV19 with TRBJ1-3, with D uncertain. The V end was cut by 3 bases, the J end by 0 bases, with 15 bases between. The length of the CDR3 is 17 residues. CDR1 and CDR2 from the germline V gene are LNHDA and SQIVND (reference sequence). CDR3 loop: CASSILAARISGNTIYF. CDR3 bases: TGTGCCAGTAGTATCCTGGCAGCACGGATCTCTGGAAACACCATATATTTT.

The gene calls are TRBV29-1 and TRBJ2-7, with a possible D match to TRBD2 (5 bases). There are 13 residues in the CDR3. In germline, CDR1 is SQVTM, CDR2 ANQGSEA. With 3 bases removed from V and 3 bases from J, the gap between germline ends came to 12 bases. The CDR3 reads CSVDGGPNYEQYF. Written as DNA, the CDR3 is TGCAGCGTTGATGGAGGACCAAACTACGAGCAGTACTTC.